This T cell receptor (beta chain) was sequenced during a study of blood T cell repertoires in COVID-19. Overall study: Italy, Spain and the United States were the sources of the convalescent and acute COVID-19 samples. From T cells, B-cell-depleted T cells, or PBMCs came the material, which was cDNA or gDNA.

In the original analysis: Counts of nucleated cells, estimated from reference gene primer amplification, were obtained. Using immunoSEQ multiplex PCR, the repertoire was profiled, and TCRdb retains in-frame clones only, with some absent. V, J and clone size were drawn from that table, and D and trimming were deduced from the DNA. The sample includes around 50,000 clones, 90% of them seen just once. This CDR3 contains 13 residues. V dropped 6 bases and J dropped 8; count of bases not matched to a gene: 9. Germline CDR1 is KGHSH and CDR2 is LQKENI. This receptor was taken from an older man with acute or convalescent COVID-19. The chain couples TRBV18 to TRBJ1-1; 7 bases map to TRBD1. Sequencing was performed on peripheral blood. The CDR3 region has the DNA TGTGCCAGCTCTCGGTCTCCGGACAGGGAAGCTTTCTTT. Its translation: CASSRSPDREAFF.